This record concerns one TCR beta chain sequence. Germline V lookup: CDR1 MNHEY, CDR2 SMNVEV (reference sequence). The V and J ends lost 3 bases and 2 bases, in that order; junction bases with no gene match: 10. This CDR3 has 17 amino acids. The data are from a study of blood T cell repertoires in COVID-19. On the study more broadly: Whether acute or convalescent, the COVID-19 samples came from the United States, Italy and Spain.

In the study's own analysis: Quantification of nucleated cells was approximated via reference gene primer amplification. Produced via immunoSEQ multiplex PCR; TCRdb's table is partial and in-frame only. V and J calls and clone size follow that table, whereas D and trimming were derived from the DNA. This sample has around 200,000 clones, with over 75% found just once. The sequenced material came from peripheral blood. This chain links TRBV27 with TRBJ2-7; 10 nucleotides line up with TRBD2. The sequence was obtained from a human donor with active or convalescent COVID-19. The donor label of this sample is uncertain. Here the CDR3 DNA reads TGTGCCAGCAGTTTTATCTTAGCGGGAGGACACCCCTACGAGCAGTACTTC. Its translation is CASSFILAGGHPYEQYF.